This T cell receptor beta chain was identified in a study of regulatory T cells in long-lasting Graves disease. Study information: Treatment with antithyroid drugs for over 5 years, together with positive TSH receptor antibodies, meant persistent Graves' disease. Overall study findings and caveats: Persistent Graves' disease cases displayed lower TCR diversity than newly diagnosed ones.

This CDR3 contains 12 residues. V was pared by 8 bases and J by 4 bases, with 6 bases between. The germline gives CDR1 MDHEN, CDR2 SYDVKM. The TCR beta library used iRepertoire HTBI primers with Arm-PCR amplification of CDR3. TCRdb re-called the multiplex PCR reads with MiXCR, one entry per CDR3 protein. Of 310,000 or so distinct CDR3 sequences in the sample, around a fifth are singletons; the top ten hold less than 35%. In its sample, this clonotype was seen many times. The antigen is not known. Time point in this sample: persistent/refractory GD, antithyroid drugs over 5 years with positive TRAb. Scientists built the TCR library using RNA that was extracted from PBMCs.

Sample: peripheral blood mononuclear cells (PBMCs), taken when the disease was refractory, from a patient treated with antithyroid drugs. This TCR came from a female donor with Graves disease. The rearrangement uses TRBV28 and TRBJ1-6, with unresolved D. The CDR3 sequence is CASEGYNSPLHF. DNA for the CDR3: TGTGCCAGCGAGGGTTATAATTCACCCCTCCACTTT.